This is a list of T cell receptor beta chains from one sample in a study of regulatory T cells in long-lasting Graves disease. TCRdb re-called the multiplex PCR reads with MiXCR, one entry per CDR3 protein. The repertoire holds about 530,000 distinct CDR3 sequences, with 15% to 20% as singletons. This same sample was also taken into another study, of T cells in Graves' hyperthyroidism and ophthalmopathy.

The source was peripheral blood mononuclear cells (PBMCs), collected at new diagnosis, from a patient treated with antithyroid drugs. The receptors shown here come from a woman aged 35-60 years with Graves disease. Each CDR3 is given with its conserved first and last residue. A D gene is named only where the DNA matches it firmly. Clone size appears in some rows only: once, few, many, or a class for an expanded clone.

>NA|TRBJ2-1|NA|TRBV5-4
TGTGCCAGCAGCTTGGCAGGTGGGAATGGGCAGTTCTTC
CASSLAGGNGQFF
>many|TRBJ2-3|TRBD2|TRBV28
TGTGCCAGCAGTTTAATGGGACTAGCGGGGCCTAGCACAGATACGCAGTATTTT
CASSLMGLAGPSTDTQYF
>many|TRBJ2-7|NA|TRBV10-3
TGTGCCATCAGTGACGGGGGTCTCTCCTACGAGCAGTACTTC
CAISDGGLSYEQYF
>many|TRBJ2-1|NA|TRBV2
TGTGCCAGCATGGGGGAGTCCTCCTACAATGAGCAGTTCTTC
CASMGESSYNEQFF
>NA|TRBJ2-4|TRBD2|TRBV6-1
TGTGCCAGCAGTCCTGGGACTAGACTAAACATTCAGTACTTC
CASSPGTRLNIQYF
>many|TRBJ2-3|TRBD2|TRBV28
TGTGCCAGCAGTAGTCCTAGCGGGGGAACAGATACGCAGTATTTT
CASSSPSGGTDTQYF
>many|TRBJ2-7|NA|TRBV5-1
TGCGCCAGCAGCTTGGAGCGACTTAGCTCCTACGAGCAGTACTTC
CASSLERLSSYEQYF
>NA|TRBJ2-4|NA|TRBV13
TGTGCCAGCATGCAGGGGCGGGATGTAAACATTCAGTACTTC
CASMQGRDVNIQYF
>many|TRBJ2-7|TRBD2|TRBV29-1
TGCAGCACCGGGGGGGCAGGGATGGAGCAGTACTTC
CSTGGAGMEQYF
>few|TRBJ2-7|NA|TRBV28
TGTGCCAGCAGTTTCCTCCCCCCGCCCTACGAGCAGTACTTC
CASSFLPPPYEQYF
>many|TRBJ1-2|TRBD1|TRBV20-1
TGCAGTGCTAGTACCTTGGCTACAGGGGGCTATGGCTACACCTTC
CSASTLATGGYGYTF
>few|TRBJ2-2|TRBD1|TRBV4-2
TGTGCCAGCAGCCAAGATCTGACAGGGGGCACCGGGGAGCTGTTTTTT
CASSQDLTGGTGELFF
>few|TRBJ1-2|TRBD1|TRBV12-3/TRBV12-4
TGTGCCAGCAGCCCCCACAGGGGTTCTTACGGCTACACCTTC
CASSPHRGSYGYTF
>many|TRBJ2-3|TRBD1|TRBV10-3
TGTGCCATCAGTGCTCCCCTAGGGACAGGCCGCACAGATACGCAGTATTTT
CAISAPLGTGRTDTQYF
>many|TRBJ2-5|TRBD2|TRBV2
TGTGCCAGCAGCGATGGGACTAGCGGGGGGCGGGAGACCCAGTACTTC
CASSDGTSGGRETQYF
>few|TRBJ2-7|TRBD1|TRBV5-1
TGCGCCAGCAGCGAGACAGGGGCCAGCTCCTACGAGCAGTACTTC
CASSETGASSYEQYF
>many|TRBJ2-4|NA|TRBV7-8
TGTGCCAGCAGCTTATTAAACGGGCTGGCGGCTCAGTACTTC
CASSLLNGLAAQYF
>many|TRBJ1-5|NA|TRBV18
TGTGCCAGCTCACCACGTCCACACAGTGATCAGCCCCAGCATTTT
CASSPRPHSDQPQHF
>many|TRBJ2-7|NA|TRBV20-1
TGCAGTGCCCCCGGTGCTCGGGACGAGCAGTACTTC
CSAPGARDEQYF
>many|TRBJ1-6|NA|TRBV12-3/TRBV12-4
TGTGCCAGCACCGAGGACAGAATTAATTCACCCCTCCACTTT
CASTEDRINSPLHF
>many|TRBJ2-5|NA|TRBV3-1
TGTGCCAGCAGCCAAGTCTACCAAGAGACCCAGTACTTC
CASSQVYQETQYF
>NA|TRBJ2-6|NA|TRBV18
TGTGCCAGCTCACTGACCAACCCCCAGGGTAGTGGGGCCAACGTCCTGACTTTC
CASSLTNPQGSGANVLTF
>NA|TRBJ1-4|TRBD1|TRBV6-1
TGTGCCAGCCCGGGACAGCTTAATGAAAAACTGTTTTTT
CASPGQLNEKLFF
>many|TRBJ2-7|TRBD2|TRBV12-3/TRBV12-4
TGTGCCAGCAGTGGGGGACTGGCGGGGGCCTACGAGCAGTACTTC
CASSGGLAGAYEQYF
>many|TRBJ2-2|NA|TRBV7-3
TGTGCCAGCAGCTTAATGGCAGTGAACACCGGGGAGCTGTTTTTT
CASSLMAVNTGELFF
>many|TRBJ1-1|NA|TRBV6-2/TRBV6-3
TGTGCCAGCAGAGACTCAGGGTTCGGCACTGAAGCTTTCTTT
CASRDSGFGTEAFF
>few|TRBJ1-1|NA|TRBV5-1
TGCGCCAGCACCCCCGCGATAAACACTGAAGCTTTCTTT
CASTPAINTEAFF
>NA|TRBJ2-1|TRBD1|TRBV7-9
TGTGCCAGCAGCTTGCACAGGGGGCGGAGGGGTGAGCAGTTCTTC
CASSLHRGRRGEQFF
>NA|TRBJ2-5|NA|TRBV5-1
TGCGCCAGCAGCTTGAGACAAGGCTTTCAGACCCAGTACTTC
CASSLRQGFQTQYF
>NA|TRBJ2-7|TRBD1|TRBV20-1
TGCAGTGCTGACAGGGGTTACGAGCAGTACTTC
CSADRGYEQYF
>many|TRBJ1-2|TRBD1|TRBV20-1
TGCAGTGCTCCTAGAGGGGGCGGGGGCTACACCTTC
CSAPRGGGGYTF
>few|TRBJ1-2|TRBD1|TRBV9
TGTGCCAGCAGCCTGGCTACAGGGGGGACTTATGGCTACACCTTC
CASSLATGGTYGYTF